This T cell receptor beta chain was captured by sequencing in a study of blood T cell repertoires in COVID-19. Sequencing used immunoSEQ multiplex PCR; TCRdb keeps in-frame clones, though not all of them. Among hundreds of thousands of clones, approximately 78% were seen once, and the ten largest hold 5%. V was shortened by 1 base and J by 8 bases, with 12 bases between the two germline ends. CDR1 SGHRS and CDR2 YFSETQ come from the germline V gene. The CDR3 runs to 14 residues. Sequencing was done on a sample of PBMCs or T cells enriched from blood (not recorded which). The source of this sequence is a man aged 35 to 55 who had been exposed to COVID-19. The chain couples TRBV5-1 to TRBJ1-4, with D possibly TRBD1 on 5 matching bases. In nucleotides, the CDR3 is TGCGCCAGCAGCTTGAATTCGGGGGACGAAAAACTGTTTTTT. Translating gives CASSLNSGDEKLFF.